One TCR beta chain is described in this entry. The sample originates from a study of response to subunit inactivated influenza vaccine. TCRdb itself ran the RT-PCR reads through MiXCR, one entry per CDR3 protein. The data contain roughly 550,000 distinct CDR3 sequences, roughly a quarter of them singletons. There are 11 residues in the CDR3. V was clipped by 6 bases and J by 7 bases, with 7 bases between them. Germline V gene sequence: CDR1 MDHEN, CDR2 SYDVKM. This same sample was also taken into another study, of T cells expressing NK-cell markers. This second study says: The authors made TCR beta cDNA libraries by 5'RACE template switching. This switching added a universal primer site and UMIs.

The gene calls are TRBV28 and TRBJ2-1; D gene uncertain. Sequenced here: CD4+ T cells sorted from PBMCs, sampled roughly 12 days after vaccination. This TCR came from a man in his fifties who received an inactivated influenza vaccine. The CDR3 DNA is TGTGCCAGCAGAGTCGCTAATGAGCAGTTCTTC. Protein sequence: CASRVANEQFF. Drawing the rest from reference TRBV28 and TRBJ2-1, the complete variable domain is DVKVTQSSRYLVKRTGEKVFLECVQDMDHENMFWYRQDPGLGLRLIYFSYDVKMKEKGDIPEGYSVSREKKERFSLILESASTNQTSMYLCASRVANEQFFGPGTRLTVL.